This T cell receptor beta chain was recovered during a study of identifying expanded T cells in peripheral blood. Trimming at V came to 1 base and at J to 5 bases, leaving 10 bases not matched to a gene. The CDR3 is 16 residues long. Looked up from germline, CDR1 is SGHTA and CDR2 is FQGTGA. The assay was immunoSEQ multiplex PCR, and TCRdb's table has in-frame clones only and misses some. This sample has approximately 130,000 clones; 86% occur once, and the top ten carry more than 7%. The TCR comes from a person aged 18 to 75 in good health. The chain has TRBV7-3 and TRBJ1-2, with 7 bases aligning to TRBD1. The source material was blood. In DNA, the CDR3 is TGTGCCAGCAGCTTAAGCCCGGCAGGGGGAGAGTATGGCTACACCTTC. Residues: CASSLSPAGGEYGYTF. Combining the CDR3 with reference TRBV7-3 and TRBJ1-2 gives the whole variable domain GAGVSQTPSNKVTEKGKYVELRCDPISGHTALYWYRQSLGQGPEFLIYFQGTGAADDSGLPNDRFFAVRPEGSVSTLKIQRTERGDSAVYLCASSLSPAGGEYGYTFGSGTRLTVV.